This entry lists 23 T cell receptor beta chains sequenced from one sample in a study of Graves' ophthalmopathy and Graves' hyperthyroidism. RNA transcripts provided the template for amplifying TCR beta CDR3 regions. RT-PCR in the first round used HTBI primers; a second-round multiplex PCR followed. Using its own MiXCR run on the multiplex PCR reads, TCRdb lists one record per CDR3 protein. Altogether about 620,000 distinct CDR3 sequences are present, 22% being singletons, with the ten largest covering more than 5.5%. The sequenced sample consisted of peripheral blood. These receptor sequences come from a woman between 18 and 29 years old with stable Graves' hyperthyroidism. Some clones in this sample may be carry-over from other donors' samples.

There are a few counts of this clonotype. The rearrangement uses TRBV2 and TRBJ1-6, with 8 positions matching TRBD1. The CDR3 is 16 amino acids. The trim removed 3 bases at V and 7 bases at J, leaving 8 bases unmatched. Germline assignment: CDR1 SNHLY and CDR2 FYNNEI. CDR3 bases: TGTGCCAGCAGTGACCTGACAGGGGTGGAAAATTCACCCCTCCACTTT. Translating gives CASSDLTGVENSPLHF.

This clonotype was detected ten times or more. This chain links TRBV2 with TRBJ1-1, with D perhaps TRBD1 (6 bases). The CDR3 contains 17 residues. The germline V gene encodes CDR1 SNHLY and CDR2 FYNNEI. Trimming stripped 4 bases from V and 0 bases from J, with 18 bases between. In DNA, the CDR3 is TGTGCCAGCAGTGTTATCTTCTTGACAGGAGTGAACACTGAAGCTTTCTTT. Translating it yields CASSVIFLTGVNTEAFF.

This clonotype has a count of ten or more. This chain links TRBV2 with TRBJ2-2, with 9 bases identical to TRBD2. The CDR3 is made up of 15 amino acids. V lost 3 bases and J lost 4; bases outside the gene matches: 3. Germline assignment: CDR1 SNHLY and CDR2 FYNNEI. CDR3 sequence: CASSELAGSTGELFF. The CDR3 nucleotides read TGTGCCAGCAGTGAGCTAGCGGGGTCCACCGGGGAGCTGTTTTTT.

The chain combines TRBV10-3 with TRBJ2-5; D gene ambiguous. Trimming stripped 4 bases from V and 0 bases from J, with 9 bases between. The CDR3 is 14 amino acids. The germline V gene encodes CDR1 ENHRY and CDR2 SYGVKD. The CDR3 DNA reads TGTGCCATCAGTGCCGCTAGGAACCAAGAGACCCAGTACTTC. It is translated as CAISAARNQETQYF.

This clonotype was seen ten or more times. This chain joins TRBV5-1 and TRBJ1-2; the D is unclear. The CDR3 is made up of 14 amino acids. V was clipped by 0 bases and J by 3 bases, with 9 bases between them. Looked up from germline, CDR1 is SGHRS and CDR2 is YFSETQ. The CDR3 spells CASSLDGLDYGYTF. For the CDR3, the DNA is TGCGCCAGCAGCTTGGATGGGTTGGACTATGGCTACACCTTC. The variable domain in full, completed from reference TRBV5-1 and TRBJ1-2, reads KAGVTQTPRYLIKTRGQQVTLSCSPISGHRSVSWYQQTPGQGLQFLFEYFSETQRNKGNFPGRFSGRQFSNSRSEMNVSTLELGDSALYLCASSLDGLDYGYTFGSGTRLTVV.

This clonotype was found a few times. CDR3 in amino acids: CAISENRDRGSYEQYF. In DNA, the CDR3 is TGTGCCATCAGTGAAAACCGGGACAGGGGCTCCTACGAGCAGTACTTC. The chain is built from TRBV10-3 and TRBJ2-7; 10 bases are a match to TRBD1. V lost 3 bases to trimming and J lost 0 bases; unmatched junction nucleotides: 5. CDR1 is ENHRY, CDR2 SYGVKD, per germline. This CDR3 spans 16 amino acids.

The chain has TRBV7-9 and TRBJ1-2; D is unclear. The CDR3 contains 12 residues. The V end was cut by 5 bases, the J end by 0 bases, with 4 bases between. Germline CDR1 is SEHNR and CDR2 is FQNEAQ (reference sequence). In DNA, the CDR3 is TGTGCCAGCAGCACAACTAACTATGGCTACACCTTC. Its protein is CASSTTNYGYTF.

This clonotype was counted ten times or more. The rearrangement links TRBV3-1 to TRBJ2-7; unclear D gene. V was pared by 2 bases and J by 6 bases, with 5 bases between. In germline, CDR1 is LGHDT, CDR2 YNNKEL (reference sequence). This CDR3 region has 11 residues. CDR3 nucleotides: TGTGCCAGCAGCCAATTGGCCGAGCAGTACTTC. Translation gives CASSQLAEQYF.

This clonotype was counted ten times or more. The gene calls are TRBV28 and TRBJ1-2; 7 bases are a match to TRBD1. The J segment lost 7 bases and the V segment lost 2 bases, leaving 13 bases of the junction unmatched. Germline CDR1 and CDR2: MDHEN and SYDVKM. CDR3 size: 16 residues. CDR3 bases: TGTGCCAGCAGTTTAAGGATTTCAGGGGGTGTCTTTGGCTACACCTTC. Protein product: CASSLRISGGVFGYTF.

This clonotype has a handful of counts. The V call is TRBV5-1, the J call TRBJ2-7, with TRBD1 matching 9 bases. Germline trimming cut 3 bases from V and 4 bases from J; bases unmatched to any gene: 8. From germline, CDR1 is SGHRS and CDR2 YFSETQ. CDR3 length equals 15 residues. The CDR3 sequence: CASSSPRTGEYEQYF. The CDR3 DNA reads as TGCGCCAGCAGCTCCCCCAGGACAGGGGAGTACGAGCAGTACTTC. The full variable domain, its missing parts supplied by reference TRBV5-1 and TRBJ2-7, is KAGVTQTPRYLIKTRGQQVTLSCSPISGHRSVSWYQQTPGQGLQFLFEYFSETQRNKGNFPGRFSGRQFSNSRSEMNVSTLELGDSALYLCASSSPRTGEYEQYFGPGTRLTVT.

The table lists this clonotype with many counts. This chain links TRBV27 with TRBJ2-7, with D possibly being TRBD2 (5 bases). Germline loops: CDR1 MNHEY, CDR2 SMNVEV (reference sequence). V was cut by 5 bases and J by 5 bases, with 13 bases left in between. This CDR3 has 13 residues. The DNA for the CDR3 is TGTGCCAGCAGTAGGAAAGGGAGTCACGAGCAGTACTTC. It yields the protein CASSRKGSHEQYF.

This clonotype was found a few times. V is TRBV12-3 or TRBV12-4 and J is TRBJ2-5, with TRBD2 matching over 9 bases. Trimming cost V 5 bases and J 0 bases; bases outside gene matches: 4. The CDR3 extends over 15 amino acids. The CDR3 region is CASSPGTSHQETQYF. DNA for the CDR3: TGTGCCAGCAGTCCCGGGACTAGCCACCAAGAGACCCAGTACTTC.

V gene TRBV10-3 combines with J gene TRBJ1-6; 7 positions match TRBD1. The trim removed 7 bases at V and 7 bases at J, leaving 4 bases unmatched. Germline V gene lookup returns CDR1 ENHRY and CDR2 SYGVKD. CDR3 length: 13 amino acids. The CDR3 nucleotides read TGTGCCATCAATCCGGGACAGAATTCACCCCTCCACTTT. This translates into CAINPGQNSPLHF.

V usage is TRBV12-3 or TRBV12-4 and J usage is TRBJ2-5; TRBD1 might be the D (6 bases). V was cut by 7 bases and J by 2 bases, with 14 bases left in between. The CDR3 sequence is 14 residues long. CDR3 sequence (DNA): TGTGCCAGCACCAGGGGTGGGTTTCAAGAGACCCAGTACTTC. It specifies CASTRGGFQETQYF.

This clonotype was observed at least ten times. The chain carries TRBV28 and TRBJ1-1; D not resolved. The CDR3 runs 15 residues. Germline V lookup: CDR1 MDHEN, CDR2 SYDVKM. Trimming pared 4 bases from V and 5 bases from J, leaving 17 bases between. The CDR3 here is CASSSPEGVNTEAFF. The CDR3 nucleotides read TGTGCCAGCAGTTCGCCAGAGGGCGTTAATACTGAAGCTTTCTTT.

This rearrangement joins TRBV30 to TRBJ1-1; D remains unclear. In germline, CDR1 is GTSNPN, CDR2 SVGIG (reference sequence). The CDR3 is 15 amino acids. Trimming pared 6 bases from V and 0 bases from J, leaving 17 bases between. CDR3 in amino acids: CACTSFYKLNTEAFF. Here the CDR3 DNA reads TGTGCCTGCACATCCTTCTATAAACTGAACACTGAAGCTTTCTTT.

This clonotype has at least ten counts. The chain links TRBV7-2 to TRBJ2-5; a possible D gene is TRBD1 (6 bases). Germline lookup yields CDR1 SGHTA and CDR2 FQGNSA. Trimming removed 5 bases from V and 2 bases from J, with 12 bases in between. The CDR3 contains 14 residues. The CDR3 DNA reads as TGTGCCAGCAGCCCCGGACAGAGTCAAGAGACCCAGTACTTC. It specifies CASSPGQSQETQYF.

This clonotype showed up many times. This rearrangement joins TRBV12-3 or TRBV12-4 to TRBJ1-1; possible D gene TRBD1, 6 bases. V was pared by 3 bases and J by 5 bases, with 13 bases between. The CDR3 contains 14 residues. CDR3 loop: CASSFDGRGTEAFF. The CDR3 nucleotides are TGTGCCAGCAGTTTTGATGGTAGGGGGACTGAAGCTTTCTTT.

There are many counts of this clonotype. The CDR3 nucleotides read TGTGCCTGGAGTCTCACATCGAACACTGAAGCTTTCTTT. It is translated as CAWSLTSNTEAFF. The V and J genes are TRBV30 and TRBJ1-1, with unresolved D. The germline CDR1 and CDR2 sequences are GTSNPN and SVGIG (reference sequence). This CDR3 has 13 residues. Trimming shortened V by 2 bases and J by 1 base, and 8 bases separated the two germline ends.

This clonotype was observed many times. The chain employs TRBV28 and TRBJ1-1; 8 bases align to TRBD1. This CDR3 is built from 17 residues. CDR1 is MDHEN, CDR2 SYDVKM, per germline. With V trimmed by 5 bases and J by 3 bases, 14 bases remained unmatched. The CDR3 region is CASSPRATGAFYTEAFF. The DNA for the CDR3 is TGTGCCAGCAGTCCCCGAGCGACAGGGGCGTTTTACACTGAAGCTTTCTTT.

There are many counts of this clonotype. V gene TRBV25-1 combines with J gene TRBJ1-1; 8 nucleotides match TRBD1. Germline V gene data show CDR1 as MGHDK and CDR2 as SYGVNS. The CDR3 sequence is 16 residues long. V gave up 5 bases and J gave up 0 bases; unmatched junction bases: 8. CDR3 DNA: TGTGCCAGCAGTCCACTACGCAGGGGGCTGAACACTGAAGCTTTCTTT. Translating it yields CASSPLRRGLNTEAFF.

This clonotype was seen at least ten times. The genes are TRBV6-1 and TRBJ1-1; D uncertain. Per the germline V gene, CDR1 is MNHNS and CDR2 is SASEGT. The CDR3 contains 14 residues. Trimming took 5 bases from V and 10 from J, leaving 20 bases between them. The CDR3 sequence is CASSPIMPGRGAFF. For the CDR3, the DNA is TGTGCCAGCAGTCCTATTATGCCAGGAAGAGGAGCTTTCTTT.

This clonotype was detected ten times or more. The V and J genes are TRBV12-3 or TRBV12-4 and TRBJ1-5; D is possibly TRBD1 (6 bases). With 8 bases removed from V and 0 bases from J, the gap between germline ends came to 17 bases. This CDR3 has 16 amino acids. The CDR3 sequence: CASGDRPFSSNQPQHF. The CDR3 DNA sequence: TGTGCCAGCGGAGACAGGCCATTTTCTAGCAATCAGCCCCAGCATTTT.